This TCR beta chain came from a study of brain metastases from non-small cell lung cancer. Sequenced by immunoSEQ multiplex PCR; TCRdb stores in-frame clones only, minus some. The data hold thousands of clones, with almost 90% observed a single time. This TCR came from a donor aged 40 or over with non-small cell lung cancer. Sequencing input: primary lung tumor tissue.

The chain's CDR3 is CASSLKGPTGELFF. As DNA, the CDR3 is TGTGCCAGCAGTTTAAAGGGACCAACCGGGGAGCTGTTTTTT. The genes are TRBV27 and TRBJ2-2, with D perhaps given as TRBD1 or TRBD2 (5 bases each). Germline values: CDR1 MNHEY, CDR2 SMNVEV (reference sequence). The CDR3 spans 14 residues. The germline V and J ends were trimmed by 2 bases and 5 bases, with 9 bases remaining between them.